This T cell receptor beta chain was sequenced during a study of blood T cells in healthy people across ages. Study-wide results and caveats: Older individuals had lower TCR beta diversity per million T cells (the decline was roughly linear). With donor CMV status unknown, expanded clonotype changes were possibly confounded.

A few counts support this clonotype. The antigen is unknown. A J-beta primer mix and a sample-barcoded 5' primer were used in a second PCR of about 7 to 12 cycles. Using its own MiXCR run on the 5' RACE reads, TCRdb lists one record per CDR3 protein. This repertoire shows under 1,000,000 distinct CDR3 sequences, around 34% found once; its top ten account for approximately 12%. CDR3 size: 15 residues. Germline CDR1 SNHLY, CDR2 FYNNEI. Unmatched junction bases numbered 6, after V lost 4 bases and J lost 5 bases. The chain uses TRBV2 and TRBJ2-1; TRBD1 matches at 9 bases. The TCR sequence derives from a man younger than 30 in good health. The sequenced material came from blood. In DNA form, the CDR3 reads TGTGCCAGCAGTGGGGACAGGGAGTCCAACAATGAGCAGTTCTTC. Translating it yields CASSGDRESNNEQFF.